This T cell receptor (beta chain) was documented in a study of T cells after yellow fever vaccination (dated 2019 in TCRdb). For the wider study: The SMART-Seq v4 Ultra Low Input RNA kit was used to prepare libraries from fractions with low cell numbers. Bulk TCR alpha and beta repertoires were sequenced longitudinally to track T-cell clones before and after primary and booster YFV17D yellow fever vaccination. Two healthy male donors, one aged 18 to 30 and one aged 30 to 40 years, made up the cohort. Blood samples were taken at several timepoints before and after primary and secondary immunization, and bulk PBMC replicates and cell subsets were isolated. The research as a whole found: Most clones expanded after primary vaccination (around 96% of CD4 and approximately 90% of CD8) were re-detected after the booster, suggesting that broad memory maintenance occurred. The study included only a couple of donors, which limits how far the findings can be generalized. A small share of clonotypes occurred in both CD4 and CD8 compartments, likely arising from convergent recombination. The secondary T-cell response was found to be weaker but faster than the primary response, with a peak reached on day 5 rather than on day 15. Computational filtering was needed because FACS-sorted repertoires could contain abundant contaminating clonotypes from the bulk population.

The treatment or condition label, as the study defines it: live attenuated yellow fever vaccine strain. A standard Ficoll-Paque protocol was used to isolate PBMCs from peripheral blood. Dynabeads CD4 and CD8 positive selection kits were used to isolate CD4 and CD8 T-cell fractions. TriZol was used to extract RNA from bulk PBMCs, CD4 and CD8 fractions, and dextramer-positive and dextramer-negative fractions. The trim is 4 bases for V and 1 base for J, with a gap of 7 bases between the germline ends. Via the germline V gene, CDR1 is LGHNA and CDR2 YNFKEQ. Spanning cysteine to phenylalanine, the CDR3 consists of 13 amino acids. Just the 39-base CDR3 DNA is kept, in frame starting at base 1. Sequencer: Illumina NovaSeq 6000. TCR cDNA was synthesized by 5'RACE template switching, through which a universal primer site and unique molecular identifiers were introduced. Priming of cDNA synthesis was performed from both the TCR alpha and TCR beta constant segments. Libraries were amplified in two PCR steps, with sample barcodes and sequencing adapters added in the second step. Libraries were sequenced on Illumina HiSeq 2500 (2x100 bp) or NovaSeq (2x150 bp). The study's processing was this. Demultiplexing of reads and collapsing into UMI consensus sequences were performed with MIGEC, and V(D)J alignment was carried out with MiXCR. Using edgeR on replicate PBMC samples, clonotypes were called vaccine-responding if FDR was below 0.01 and the log2 fold change was above 5 up to day 15. CD4 or CD8 identity was assigned to each bulk clonotype according to whether the clonotype was present at higher abundance in the sequenced CD4 repertoire or the sequenced CD8 repertoire. Through fastp at Q25 and MiXCR, TCRdb rebuilt clones from the public reads, retaining in-frame beta chains. Here each entry gathers all rows of one CDR3 protein and keeps the most common genes and DNA. For this entry, the V and J calls and clone size follow TCRdb and not the study's own pipeline. Recorded for this sample are about 99,000 distinct CDR3 sequences; around 5.5% of them occurred a single time. The ten most abundant clones make up about 41% of the sample.

Turning to this clonotype: Its antigen target is currently unknown. No per-base quality is available; no much larger clone lies one base away.

The receptor was isolated from a man aged 18 to 29 who received the YFV17D yellow fever vaccine. The sequence joins TRBV4-2 to TRBJ1-1; no confident D gene assignment can be made. Sequences were derived from CD8+ T cells sorted from PBMCs, sampled 10 days after the yellow fever booster vaccination. The CDR3 protein: CASSPGENTEAFF. The DNA is TGTGCCAGCAGCCCGGGCGAGAACACTGAAGCTTTCTTT.